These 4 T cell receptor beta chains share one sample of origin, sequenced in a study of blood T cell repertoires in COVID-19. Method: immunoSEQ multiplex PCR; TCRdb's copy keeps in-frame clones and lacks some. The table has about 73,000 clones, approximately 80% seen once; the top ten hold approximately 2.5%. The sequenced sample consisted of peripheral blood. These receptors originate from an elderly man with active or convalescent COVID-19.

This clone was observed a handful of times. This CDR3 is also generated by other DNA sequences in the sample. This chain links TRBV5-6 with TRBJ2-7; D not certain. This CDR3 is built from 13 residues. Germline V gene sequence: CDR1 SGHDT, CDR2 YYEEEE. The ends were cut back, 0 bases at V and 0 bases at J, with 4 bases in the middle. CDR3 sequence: CASSLAGSYEQYF. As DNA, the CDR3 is TGTGCCAGCAGCTTGGCCGGCTCCTACGAGCAGTACTTC.

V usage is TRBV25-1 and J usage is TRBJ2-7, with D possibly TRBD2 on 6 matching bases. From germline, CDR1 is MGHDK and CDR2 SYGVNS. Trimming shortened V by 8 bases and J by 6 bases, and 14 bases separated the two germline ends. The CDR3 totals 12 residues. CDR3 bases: TGTGCCAGCCGAGGAGGGCTGGCCGAGCAGTACTTC. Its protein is CASRGGLAEQYF.

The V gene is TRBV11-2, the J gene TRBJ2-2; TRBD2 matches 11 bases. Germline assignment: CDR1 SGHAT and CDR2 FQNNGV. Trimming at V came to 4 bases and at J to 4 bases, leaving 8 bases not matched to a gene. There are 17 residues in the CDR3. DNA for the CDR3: TGTGCCAGCAGCTGGGGGTGGGGGACTAGCGGCACCGGGGAGCTGTTTTTT. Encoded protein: CASSWGWGTSGTGELFF.

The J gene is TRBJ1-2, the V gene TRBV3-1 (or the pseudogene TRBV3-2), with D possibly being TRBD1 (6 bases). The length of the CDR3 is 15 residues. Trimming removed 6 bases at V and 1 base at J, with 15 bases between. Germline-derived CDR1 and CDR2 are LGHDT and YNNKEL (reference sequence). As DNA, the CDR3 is TGTGCCAGCAGACCTCAGGGGACCCTTAACTATGGCTACACCTTC. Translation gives CASRPQGTLNYGYTF.